This entry describes one T cell receptor beta chain. The data derive from a study of T cell changes during pregnancy in multiple sclerosis. CDR1 and CDR2 (germline): LNHDA, SQIVND (reference sequence). The CDR3 totals 12 residues. Trimming removed 3 bases from V and 5 bases from J; junction bases left unmatched: 1. TCRdb's copy holds only in-frame clones and misses some; the assay was immunoSEQ multiplex PCR. This sample has tens of thousands of clones, with roughly 86% found just once. Sequences were derived from CD8+ T cells from peripheral blood mononuclear cells, sampled in the first trimester of pregnancy. The chain combines TRBV19 with TRBJ2-7; 7 nucleotides align to TRBD2. This sequence was found in a female donor in good health, enrolled as a control in a pregnancy study. The CDR3 DNA reads as TGTGCCAGTAGTATGGGGGGGAACGAGCAGTACTTC. This encodes CASSMGGNEQYF.